This TCR beta chain was recovered during a study of blood T cell repertoires in COVID-19. Turning to the study itself: PBMCs, B-cell-depleted T cells, or T cells were the source of the cDNA or gDNA that made up the material.

Seattle's enrolled individuals joined amid active infection and were then monitored longitudinally. In the original analysis: Amplification with reference gene primers provided the estimates of nucleated cell counts. Using immunoSEQ multiplex PCR, the repertoire was profiled, and TCRdb retains in-frame clones only, with some absent. That table is the source of V, J and clone size, and D and trimming were worked out from the DNA. The top ten clones hold 9.5% to 13% of a sample with about 60,000 clones, approximately 80% of them seen once. Looked up from germline, CDR1 is MNHEY and CDR2 is SMNVEV (reference sequence). The CDR3 is made up of 13 amino acids. The junction had 3 bases not matched to a gene; V was cut back by 7 bases and J by 3 bases.

This sequence was found in a man aged 25-45 years with COVID-19, enrolled during active disease. This chain uses TRBV27 with TRBJ2-3; TRBD1 matches 8 bases. Sample: peripheral blood. The CDR3 is CASKRTGTDTQYF. CDR3 DNA sequence: TGTGCCAGCAAGAGGACAGGGACAGATACGCAGTATTTT.